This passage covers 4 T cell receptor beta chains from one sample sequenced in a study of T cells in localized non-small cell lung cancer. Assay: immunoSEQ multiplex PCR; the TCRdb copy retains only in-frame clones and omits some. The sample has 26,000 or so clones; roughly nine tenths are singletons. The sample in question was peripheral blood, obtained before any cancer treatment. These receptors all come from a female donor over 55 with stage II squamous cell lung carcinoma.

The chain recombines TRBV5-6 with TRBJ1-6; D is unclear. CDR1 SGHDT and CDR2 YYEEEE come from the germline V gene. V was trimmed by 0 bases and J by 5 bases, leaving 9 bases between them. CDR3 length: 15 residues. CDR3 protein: CASSLESTNNSPLHF. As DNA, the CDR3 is TGTGCCAGCAGCTTGGAATCAACAAATAATTCACCCCTCCACTTT. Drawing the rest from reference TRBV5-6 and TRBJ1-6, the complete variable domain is DAGVTQSPTHLIKTRGQQVTLRCSPKSGHDTVSWYQQALGQGPQFIFQYYEEEERQRGNFPDRFSGHQFPNYSSELNVNALLLGDSALYLCASSLESTNNSPLHFGNGTRLTVT.

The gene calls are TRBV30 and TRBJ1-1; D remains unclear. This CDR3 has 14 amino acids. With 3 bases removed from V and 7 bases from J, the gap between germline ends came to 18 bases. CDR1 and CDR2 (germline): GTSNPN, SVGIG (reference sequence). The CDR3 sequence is CAWSPLYSSNEAFF. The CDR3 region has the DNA TGTGCCTGGAGCCCACTGTACTCGAGCAATGAAGCTTTCTTT.

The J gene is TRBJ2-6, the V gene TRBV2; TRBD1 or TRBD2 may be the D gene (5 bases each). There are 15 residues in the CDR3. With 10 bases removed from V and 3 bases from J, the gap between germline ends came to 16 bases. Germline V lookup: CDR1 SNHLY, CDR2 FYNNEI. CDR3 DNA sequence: TGTGCCAACCAACGGGACGTCTTTGGGGCCAACGTCCTGACTTTC. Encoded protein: CANQRDVFGANVLTF. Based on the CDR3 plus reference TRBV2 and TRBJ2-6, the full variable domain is EPEVTQTPSHQVTQMGQEVILRCVPISNHLYFYWYRQILGQKVEFLVSFYNNEISEKSEIFDDQFSVERPDGSNFTLKIRSTKLEDSAMYFCANQRDVFGANVLTFGAGSRLTVL.

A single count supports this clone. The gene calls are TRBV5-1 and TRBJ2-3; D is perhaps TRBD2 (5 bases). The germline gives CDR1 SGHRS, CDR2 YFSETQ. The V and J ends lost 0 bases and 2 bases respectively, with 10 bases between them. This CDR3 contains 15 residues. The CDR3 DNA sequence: TGCGCCAGCAGCTTGGGGCTAGCTACCACAGATACGCAGTATTTT. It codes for CASSLGLATTDTQYF.